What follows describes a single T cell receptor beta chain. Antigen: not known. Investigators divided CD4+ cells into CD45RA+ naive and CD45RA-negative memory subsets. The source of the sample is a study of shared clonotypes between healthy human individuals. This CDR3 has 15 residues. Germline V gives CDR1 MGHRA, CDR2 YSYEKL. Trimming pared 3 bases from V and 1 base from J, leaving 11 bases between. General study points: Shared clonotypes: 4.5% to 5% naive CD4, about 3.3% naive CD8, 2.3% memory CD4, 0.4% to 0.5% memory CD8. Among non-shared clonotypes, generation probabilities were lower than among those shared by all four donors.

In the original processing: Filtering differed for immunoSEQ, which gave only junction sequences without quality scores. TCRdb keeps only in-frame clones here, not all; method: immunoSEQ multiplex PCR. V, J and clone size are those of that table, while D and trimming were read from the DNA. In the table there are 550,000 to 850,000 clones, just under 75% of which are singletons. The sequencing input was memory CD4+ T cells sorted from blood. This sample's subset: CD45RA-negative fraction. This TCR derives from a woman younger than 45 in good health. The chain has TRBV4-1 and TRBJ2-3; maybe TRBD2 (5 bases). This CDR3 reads CASSQTWTRTDTQYF. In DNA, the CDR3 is TGCGCCAGCAGCCAGACATGGACTCGCACAGATACGCAGTATTTT.